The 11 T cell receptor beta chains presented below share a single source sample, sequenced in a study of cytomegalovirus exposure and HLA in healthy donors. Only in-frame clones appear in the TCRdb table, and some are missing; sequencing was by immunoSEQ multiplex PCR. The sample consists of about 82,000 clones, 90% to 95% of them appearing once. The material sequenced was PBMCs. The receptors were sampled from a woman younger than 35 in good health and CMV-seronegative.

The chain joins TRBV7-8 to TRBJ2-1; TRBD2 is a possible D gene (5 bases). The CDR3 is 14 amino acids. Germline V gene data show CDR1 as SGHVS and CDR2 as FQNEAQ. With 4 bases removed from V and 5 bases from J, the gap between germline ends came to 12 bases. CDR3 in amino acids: CASSSNRLNNEQFF. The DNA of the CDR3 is TGTGCCAGCAGCTCTAACAGACTAAACAATGAGCAGTTCTTC.

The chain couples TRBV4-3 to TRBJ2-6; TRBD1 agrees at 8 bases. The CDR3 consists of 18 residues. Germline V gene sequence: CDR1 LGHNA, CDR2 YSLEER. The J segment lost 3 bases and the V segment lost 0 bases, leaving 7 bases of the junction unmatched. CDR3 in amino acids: CASSQDYRGYYGANVLTF. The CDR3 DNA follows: TGCGCCAGCAGCCAAGATTACAGGGGGTACTATGGGGCCAACGTCCTGACTTTC.

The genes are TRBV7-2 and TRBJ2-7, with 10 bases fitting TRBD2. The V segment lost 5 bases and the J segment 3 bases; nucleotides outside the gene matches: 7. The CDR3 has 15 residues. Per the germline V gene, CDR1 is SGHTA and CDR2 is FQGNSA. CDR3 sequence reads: CASSKGTSANYEQYF. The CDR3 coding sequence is TGTGCCAGCAGCAAAGGGACTAGCGCGAACTACGAGCAGTACTTC.

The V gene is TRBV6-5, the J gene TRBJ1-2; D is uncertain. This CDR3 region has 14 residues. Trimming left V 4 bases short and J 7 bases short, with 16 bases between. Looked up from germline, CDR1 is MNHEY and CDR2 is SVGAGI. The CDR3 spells CASSSAGRSLGYTF. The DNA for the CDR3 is TGTGCCAGCAGTTCCGCCGGTCGGTCCCTTGGCTACACCTTC.

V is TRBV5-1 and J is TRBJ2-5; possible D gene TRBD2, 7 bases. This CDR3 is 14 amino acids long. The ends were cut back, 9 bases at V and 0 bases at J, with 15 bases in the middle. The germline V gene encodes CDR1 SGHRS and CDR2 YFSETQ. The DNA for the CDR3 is TGCGCCACCAAAGGGGGGGTAGACCAAGAGACCCAGTACTTC. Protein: CATKGGVDQETQYF.

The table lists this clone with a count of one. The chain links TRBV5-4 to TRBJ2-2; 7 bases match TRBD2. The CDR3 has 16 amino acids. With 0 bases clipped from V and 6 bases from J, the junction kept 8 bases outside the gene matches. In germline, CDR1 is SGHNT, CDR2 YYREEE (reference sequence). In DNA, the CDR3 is TGTGCCAGCAGCTTGGGGTGGCGGGAGCGCCCCGGGGAGCTGTTTTTT. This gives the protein CASSLGWRERPGELFF.

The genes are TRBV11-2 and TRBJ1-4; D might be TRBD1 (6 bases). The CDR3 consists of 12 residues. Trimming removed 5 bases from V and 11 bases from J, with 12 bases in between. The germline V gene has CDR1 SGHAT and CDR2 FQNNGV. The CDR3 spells CASSPTTGKLFF. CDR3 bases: TGTGCCAGCAGCCCCACCACAGGGAAACTGTTTTTT.

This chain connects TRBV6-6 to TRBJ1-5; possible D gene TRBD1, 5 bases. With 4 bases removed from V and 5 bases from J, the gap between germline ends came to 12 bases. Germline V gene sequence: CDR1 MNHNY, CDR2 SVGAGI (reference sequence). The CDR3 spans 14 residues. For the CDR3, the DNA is TGTGCCAGCAGTTGGGGCGACAGAGATCAGCCCCAGCATTTT. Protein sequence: CASSWGDRDQPQHF.

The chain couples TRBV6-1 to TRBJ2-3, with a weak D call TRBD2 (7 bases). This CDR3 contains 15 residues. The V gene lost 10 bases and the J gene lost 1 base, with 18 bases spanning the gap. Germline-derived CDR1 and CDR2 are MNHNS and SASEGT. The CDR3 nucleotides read TGTGCCACAAGGGGGGGGAGTACGGGCACAGATACGCAGTATTTT. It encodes CATRGGSTGTDTQYF.

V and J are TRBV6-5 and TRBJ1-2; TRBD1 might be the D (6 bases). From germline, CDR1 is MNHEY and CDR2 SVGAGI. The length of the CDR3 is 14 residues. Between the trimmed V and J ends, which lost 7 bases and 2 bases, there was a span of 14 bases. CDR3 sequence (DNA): TGTGCCAGCACACCATCGGGACAAAACTATGGCTACACCTTC. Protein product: CASTPSGQNYGYTF.

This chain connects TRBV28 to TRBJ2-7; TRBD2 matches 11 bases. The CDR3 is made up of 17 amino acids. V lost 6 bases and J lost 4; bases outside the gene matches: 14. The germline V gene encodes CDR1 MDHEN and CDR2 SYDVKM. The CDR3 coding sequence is TGTGCCAGCAGCCCCTCCCTAGCGGGGGGATGGAGGTACGAGCAGTACTTC. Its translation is CASSPSLAGGWRYEQYF.